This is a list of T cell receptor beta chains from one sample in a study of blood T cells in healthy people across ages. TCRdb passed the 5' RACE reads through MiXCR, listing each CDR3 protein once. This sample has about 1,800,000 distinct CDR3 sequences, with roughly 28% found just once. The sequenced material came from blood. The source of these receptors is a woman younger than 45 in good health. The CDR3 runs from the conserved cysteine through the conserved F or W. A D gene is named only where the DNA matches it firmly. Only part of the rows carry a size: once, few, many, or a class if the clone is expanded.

CASSPRTTTYGYTF,TGTGCCAGCAGCCCGCGGACCACTACCTATGGCTACACCTTC,NA,TRBV7-9,many,TRBJ1-2
CASSGDTLNTPLHF,TGTGCCAGCAGCGGGGACACCCTTAATACACCCCTCCACTTT,NA,TRBV7-9,NA,TRBJ1-6
CSARVPEGLGSEQYF,TGCAGTGCTAGAGTGCCGGAGGGCCTGGGCTCCGAGCAGTACTTC,NA,TRBV20-1,many,TRBJ2-7
CASSQTSGSWSETQYF,TGTGCCAGCAGCCAGACTAGCGGGAGCTGGTCAGAGACCCAGTACTTC,TRBD2,TRBV5-6,few,TRBJ2-5
CASSRYRGDFYEQYF,TGTGCCAGCAGCCGTTATCGGGGGGACTTCTACGAGCAGTACTTC,TRBD2,TRBV6-5,NA,TRBJ2-7
CASSLGTGKGNQPQHF,TGTGCCAGCAGTTTAGGGACAGGGAAGGGCAATCAGCCCCAGCATTTT,TRBD1,TRBV12-3/TRBV12-4,few,TRBJ1-5
CASSLSFSTEQFF,TGTGCCAGCAGCTTGAGTTTTAGCACTGAGCAGTTCTTC,NA,TRBV7-2,many,TRBJ2-1
CASSLYSGSVGDTQYF,TGTGCCAGCAGCTTGTATAGCGGGAGCGTTGGAGATACGCAGTATTTT,TRBD2,TRBV11-2,NA,TRBJ2-3
CASSHSTESYEQYF,TGTGCCAGCAGCCATTCGACGGAGTCCTACGAGCAGTACTTC,NA,TRBV3-1,NA,TRBJ2-7
CASSSGGVMSYEQDF,TGCGCCAGCAGCTCTGGGGGCGTAATGTCCTACGAGCAGGACTTC,NA,TRBV5-1,NA,TRBJ2-7
CASSPQGQGPFF,TGTGCCAGCTCACCACAAGGACAGGGCCCGTTCTTC,TRBD1,TRBV18,NA,TRBJ2-1
CASGTGAEYNEQFF,TGCGCCAGCGGTACCGGGGCGGAATACAATGAGCAGTTCTTC,NA,TRBV10-2,NA,TRBJ2-1
CASSPSHNEQFF,TGTGCCAGCTCACCATCCCACAATGAGCAGTTCTTC,NA,TRBV18,NA,TRBJ2-1
CASGYRDYYEQYF,TGTGCCAGCGGATACCGGGACTACTACGAGCAGTACTTC,TRBD2,TRBV12-3/TRBV12-4,NA,TRBJ2-7
CASSQMGPHIEAFF,TGTGCCAGCAGCCAAATGGGTCCCCATATAGAAGCTTTCTTT,NA,TRBV3-1,NA,TRBJ1-1
CASSASVSDTQYF,TGCGCCAGCAGCGCTAGTGTGTCCGATACGCAGTATTTT,NA,TRBV5-1,few,TRBJ2-3
CASNFAGELFF,TGTGCCAGCAATTTTGCCGGGGAGCTGTTTTTT,NA,TRBV6-5,NA,TRBJ2-2
CASSQDQNIYGYTF,TGTGCCAGCAGCCAAGACCAGAACATCTATGGCTACACCTTC,NA,TRBV3-1,few,TRBJ1-2